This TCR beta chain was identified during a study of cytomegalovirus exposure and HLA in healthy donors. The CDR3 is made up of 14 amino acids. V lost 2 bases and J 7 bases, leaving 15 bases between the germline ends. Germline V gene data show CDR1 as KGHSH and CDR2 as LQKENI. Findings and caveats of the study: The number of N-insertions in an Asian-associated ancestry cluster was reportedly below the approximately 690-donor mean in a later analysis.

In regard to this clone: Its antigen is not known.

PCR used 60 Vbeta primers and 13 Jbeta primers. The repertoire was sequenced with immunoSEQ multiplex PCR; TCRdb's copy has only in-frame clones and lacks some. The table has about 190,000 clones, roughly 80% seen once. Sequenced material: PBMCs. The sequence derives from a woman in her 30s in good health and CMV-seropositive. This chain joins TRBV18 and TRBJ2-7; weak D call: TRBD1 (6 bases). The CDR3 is CASSPNIGQSEQYF. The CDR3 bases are TGTGCCAGCTCACCAAATATCGGACAGTCAGAGCAGTACTTC.